Only one count was recorded for the clone carrying this TCR beta chain. The data belong to a study of blood T cell repertoires in COVID-19. Sequencing was performed with immunoSEQ multiplex PCR; in TCRdb, only in-frame clones are kept and a portion is missing. The data show about 220,000 clones, with around 87% seen just once and around 9.6% held by the top ten. CDR1 is SGHKS and CDR2 is YYEKEE in the germline V gene (reference sequence). Deletions cut 4 bases from V and 0 bases from J, with 13 bases between. The CDR3 is 16 residues long. The sequence came from a woman aged 45 to 65 with COVID-19, enrolled during active disease. Sequenced sample: peripheral blood. This chain links TRBV5-5 with TRBJ1-4, with D perhaps matching TRBD1 (5 bases). CDR3 DNA sequence: TGTGCCAGCAGCCCCGCAGGGCCCTCAACTAATGAAAAACTGTTTTTT. This sequence encodes CASSPAGPSTNEKLFF.